These 2 T cell receptor beta chains were all obtained from the same sample, sequenced in a study of shared clonotypes between healthy human individuals. The naive CD8 population came from CD45RO-negative cells selected for CCR7, without terminally differentiated effector memory CD45RA+ cells. Assay: immunoSEQ multiplex PCR; the TCRdb copy retains only in-frame clones and omits some. This sample has about 1.9 million clones; approximately 92% occur once, and the top ten carry more than 1.5%. The sample taken for sequencing was naive CD8+ T cells from PBMCs. The receptors derive from a man aged 18 to 30 in good health. Some clones in this sample may be carry-over from other donors' samples.

This chain uses TRBV2 with TRBJ1-1; the D is unclear. The length of the CDR3 is 14 residues. Trimming left V 2 bases short and J 1 base short, with 8 bases between. CDR1 and CDR2 (germline): SNHLY, FYNNEI. The CDR3 sequence is CASSETGRNTEAFF. The CDR3, as DNA: TGTGCCAGCAGTGAAACCGGGCGGAACACTGAAGCTTTCTTT.

In the case of this clone: Other DNA sequences in this sample translate to the same CDR3. The rearrangement joins TRBV4-3 to TRBJ2-7; D call uncertain. The germline V gene encodes CDR1 LGHNA and CDR2 YSLEER. The CDR3 runs to 13 residues. The germline V and J ends were trimmed by 0 bases and 2 bases, with 5 bases remaining between them. The CDR3 DNA follows: TGCGCCAGCAGCCAAGATGGGACCTACGAGCAGTACTTC. This gives the protein CASSQDGTYEQYF.